This TCR beta chain was identified in a study of blood T cells in healthy people across ages. Study results and limitations: Unknown donor CMV status possibly confounded expanded clonotype changes.

Concerning this clonotype itself: Antigen unknown.

Trimming took 2 bases from V and 6 from J, leaving 10 bases between them. CDR3 length equals 13 residues. Primers used in a second PCR of about 7 to 12 cycles were a sample-barcoded 5' primer and a J-beta primer mix. TCRdb independently ran MiXCR on the 5' RACE reads; one entry per CDR3 protein. Among hundreds of thousands of distinct CDR3 sequences listed, 20% to 25% were seen once. Healthy Caucasian individuals from Russia aged roughly 6 to 90 served as donors. The draw of peripheral blood yielded 8.5 to 10 milliliters from each donor. There were at least 6 micrograms of total RNA extracted from every sample. The sample was also reused in another study, on T cells of mothers and their children.

J is TRBJ1-2 and V is TRBV12-3 or TRBV12-4; D gene ambiguous. The sample comprised blood. The source of this sequence is a boy aged 5-17 years in good health. The CDR3 nucleotides are TGTGCCAGCAGTTTAACGGCTGCTAATGGCTACACCTTC. Translation: CASSLTAANGYTF.